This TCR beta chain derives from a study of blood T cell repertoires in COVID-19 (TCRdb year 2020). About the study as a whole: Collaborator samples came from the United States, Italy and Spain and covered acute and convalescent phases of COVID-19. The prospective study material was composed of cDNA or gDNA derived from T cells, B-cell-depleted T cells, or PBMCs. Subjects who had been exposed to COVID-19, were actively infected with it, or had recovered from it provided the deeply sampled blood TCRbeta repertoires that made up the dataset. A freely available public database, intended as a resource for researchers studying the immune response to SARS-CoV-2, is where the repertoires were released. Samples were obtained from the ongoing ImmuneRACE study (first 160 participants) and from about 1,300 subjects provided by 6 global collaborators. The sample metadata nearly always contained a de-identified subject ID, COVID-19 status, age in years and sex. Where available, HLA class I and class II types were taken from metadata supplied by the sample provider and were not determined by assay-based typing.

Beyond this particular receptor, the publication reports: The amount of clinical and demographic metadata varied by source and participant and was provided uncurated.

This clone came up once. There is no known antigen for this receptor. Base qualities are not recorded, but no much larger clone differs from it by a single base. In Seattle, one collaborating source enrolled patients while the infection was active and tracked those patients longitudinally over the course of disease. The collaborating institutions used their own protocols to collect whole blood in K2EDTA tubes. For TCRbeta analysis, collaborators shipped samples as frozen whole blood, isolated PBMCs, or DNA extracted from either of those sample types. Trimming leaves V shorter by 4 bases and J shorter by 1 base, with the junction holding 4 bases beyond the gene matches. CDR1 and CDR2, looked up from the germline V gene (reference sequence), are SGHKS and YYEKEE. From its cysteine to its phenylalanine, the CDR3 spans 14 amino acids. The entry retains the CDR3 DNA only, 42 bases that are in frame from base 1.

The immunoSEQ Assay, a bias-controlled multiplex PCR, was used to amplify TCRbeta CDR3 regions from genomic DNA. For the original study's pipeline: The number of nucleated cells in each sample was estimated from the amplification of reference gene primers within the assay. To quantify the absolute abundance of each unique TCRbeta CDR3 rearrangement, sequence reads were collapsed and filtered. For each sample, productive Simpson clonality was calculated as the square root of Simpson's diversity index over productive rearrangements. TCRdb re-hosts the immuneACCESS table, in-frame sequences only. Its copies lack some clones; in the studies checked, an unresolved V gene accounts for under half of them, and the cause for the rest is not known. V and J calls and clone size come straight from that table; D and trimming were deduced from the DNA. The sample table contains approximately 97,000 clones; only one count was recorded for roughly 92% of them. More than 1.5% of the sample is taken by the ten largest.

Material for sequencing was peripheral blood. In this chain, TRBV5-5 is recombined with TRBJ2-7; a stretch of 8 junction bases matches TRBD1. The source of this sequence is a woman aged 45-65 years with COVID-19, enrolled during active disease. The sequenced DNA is TGTGCCAGCAGCCCGGGACAGGTTTCCTACGAGCAGTACTTC. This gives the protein CASSPGQVSYEQYF.